This T cell receptor beta chain was captured in a study of PD-1 blockade in mismatch repair-deficient tumors. Study details: Patients had approximately 13 mismatch repair-deficient cancer types, all previously treated and progressing.

Assay used: immunoSEQ multiplex PCR; TCRdb lists only in-frame clones, some missing. The sample includes around 18,000 clones, 84% seen only once; the top ten take about 1.5%. TCR sequencing covered a few patients who responded to pembrolizumab. The V end lost 7 bases, the J end lost 6 bases, and 13 bases lay between the germline ends. There are 13 residues in the CDR3. The germline gives CDR1 SGHRS, CDR2 YFSETQ. The receptor was isolated from an adult with mismatch repair-deficient cancer. The J gene is TRBJ2-2, the V gene TRBV5-1, with D possibly being TRBD1 (6 bases). The source material was PBMCs, sampled approximately 22 weeks after starting pembrolizumab. This CDR3 is CASRIQGPGELFF. The CDR3 DNA reads as TGCGCCAGCCGAATTCAGGGGCCCGGGGAGCTGTTTTTT.